Each of the 18 T cell receptor beta chains below was sequenced from the same sample in a study of early T cells in non-severe SARS-CoV-2 infection. TCRdb re-called the 5' RACE reads through MiXCR, storing one row per CDR3 protein. The sample shows more than 60,000 distinct CDR3 sequences, roughly 13% of them seen only once. Sequencing was performed on whole blood. These receptors came from an adult who was a healthcare worker with PCR-confirmed SARS-CoV-2 infection or an uninfected control (not recorded which).

This clonotype was observed a handful of times. The V and J genes are TRBV7-2 and TRBJ1-5; unclear D gene. CDR3 length equals 14 residues. V was pared by 1 base and J by 4 bases, with 8 bases between. Looked up from germline, CDR1 is SGHTA and CDR2 is FQGNSA. This CDR3 reads CASSLGAVNQPQHF. As DNA, the CDR3 is TGTGCCAGCAGCTTAGGTGCGGTTAATCAGCCCCAGCATTTT.

This clonotype was seen only a few times. The chain employs TRBV7-9 and TRBJ2-4, with a possible D match to TRBD1 (5 bases). CDR1 and CDR2 (germline): SEHNR, FQNEAQ (reference sequence). Trimming cost V 3 bases and J 3 bases, with 21 bases left between them. The CDR3 covers 18 residues. Here the CDR3 reads CASSFVVKRDSDKNIQYF. In nucleotides, the CDR3 is TGTGCCAGCAGCTTTGTGGTGAAGAGAGACAGTGACAAAAACATTCAGTACTTC. Full variable domain (outside the CDR3, taken from reference TRBV7-9 and TRBJ2-4): DTGVSQNPRHKITKRGQNVTFRCDPISEHNRLYWYRQTLGQGPEFLTYFQNEAQLEKSRLLSDRFSAERPKGSFSTLEIQRTEQGDSAMYLCASSFVVKRDSDKNIQYFGAGTRLSVL.

The table lists this clonotype with many counts. The chain joins TRBV4-1 to TRBJ1-2; TRBD1 matches 7 bases. This CDR3 spans 14 amino acids. After removal of 0 bases from V and 7 bases from J, the junction contained 5 bases not matched to a gene. From germline, CDR1 is MGHRA and CDR2 YSYEKL. CDR3 sequence: CASSQEGDSLGYTF. The CDR3 nucleotides read TGCGCCAGCAGCCAAGAGGGGGACAGCCTTGGCTACACCTTC.

The V and J genes are TRBV7-9 and TRBJ2-1; 7 nucleotides line up with TRBD1. Germline V gene sequence: CDR1 SEHNR, CDR2 FQNEAQ (reference sequence). V was pared by 4 bases and J by 9 bases, with 12 bases of the junction left unmatched. The CDR3 has 15 amino acids. In DNA, the CDR3 is TGTGCCAGCAGCTCGCCTTCTGAAGGGGGCGTTGAGCAGTTCTTC. It specifies CASSSPSEGGVEQFF.

The chain has TRBV29-1 and TRBJ2-5; 9 positions match TRBD2. Looked up from germline, CDR1 is SQVTM and CDR2 is ANQGSEA. The CDR3 totals 23 residues. Trimming at V came to 1 base and at J to 1 base, leaving 28 bases not matched to a gene. CDR3 sequence reads: CSVEVEGLALANKEPQIQETQYF. The CDR3 bases are TGCAGCGTTGAAGTGGAGGGACTAGCTCTAGCAAACAAGGAACCACAGATCCAAGAGACCCAGTACTTC.

This clonotype was counted many times. This sequence joins TRBV29-1 and TRBJ2-3; 8 bases map to TRBD2. Germline trimming cut 6 bases from V and 6 bases from J; bases unmatched to any gene: 5. This CDR3 spans 12 amino acids. Germline CDR1 is SQVTM and CDR2 is ANQGSEA. The CDR3 protein is CSVASGSDTQYF. CDR3 bases: TGCAGCGTGGCAAGCGGGAGCGATACGCAGTATTTT.

This clonotype was recorded at least ten times. V and J are TRBV12-3 or TRBV12-4 and TRBJ1-2, with no clear D. The CDR3 is 13 residues long. Trimming left V 7 bases short and J 5 bases short, with 14 bases between. This chain's CDR3 is CASTLSPLYGYTF. DNA of the CDR3: TGTGCCAGCACCCTCTCTCCCCTTTATGGCTACACCTTC.

This clonotype has ten or more counts. V usage is TRBV12-3 or TRBV12-4 and J usage is TRBJ1-5, with a tentative D call TRBD1 (6 bases). The CDR3 length is 16 residues. The germline V and J ends were trimmed by 6 bases and 4 bases, with 19 bases remaining between them. DNA for the CDR3: TGTGCCAGCAGCCCCACAGGGCTAATCCCTAATCAGCCCCAGCATTTT. Amino acid sequence: CASSPTGLIPNQPQHF.

This clonotype occurred a few times. The gene calls are TRBV30 and TRBJ1-5; unclear D gene. Germline V gene lookup returns CDR1 GTSNPN and CDR2 SVGIG (reference sequence). The CDR3 runs to 13 residues. V lost 2 bases and J 0 bases, leaving 5 bases between the germline ends. The CDR3 sequence is CAWSTHSNQPQHF. The CDR3 nucleotides are TGTGCCTGGAGTACCCATAGCAATCAGCCCCAGCATTTT. The entire variable domain, with the rest obtained from reference TRBV30 and TRBJ1-5, is as follows: SQTIHQWPATLVQPVGSPLSLECTVEGTSNPNLYWYRQAAGRGLQLLFYSVGIGQISSEVPQNLSASRPQDRQFILSSKKLLLSDSGFYLCAWSTHSNQPQHFGDGTRLSIL.

This clonotype was counted between two and nine times. The V call is TRBV6-5, the J call TRBJ1-5; D is unresolved. V was clipped by 4 bases and J by 7 bases, with 14 bases between them. CDR1 MNHEY and CDR2 SVGAGI come from the germline V gene. This CDR3 is 14 amino acids long. Written as DNA, the CDR3 is TGTGCCAGCAGTTTCCTGAGGGTTGGGCAGCCCCAGCATTTT. Amino acids: CASSFLRVGQPQHF.

J is TRBJ1-2 and V is TRBV28, with D tentatively TRBD1 (5 bases). CDR3 length: 12 amino acids. The V gene lost 8 bases and the J gene lost 8 bases, with 15 bases spanning the gap. CDR1 and CDR2 from the germline V gene are MDHEN and SYDVKM. This CDR3 reads CASGGTFRGYTF. CDR3 in DNA: TGTGCCAGCGGGGGGACGTTTAGAGGCTACACCTTC.

This clonotype was counted at least ten times. The J gene is TRBJ1-5, the V gene TRBV2, with TRBD1 matching 8 bases. Germline V gene lookup returns CDR1 SNHLY and CDR2 FYNNEI. Trimming removed 6 bases from V and 7 bases from J; junction bases left unmatched: 8. The CDR3 is made up of 14 amino acids. In DNA, the CDR3 is TGTGCCAGCAGGTTCGGACAGGGTATGCAGCCCCAGCATTTT. This codes for CASRFGQGMQPQHF.

Remarks on this clonotype: A read error may be the cause here, since a much bigger clone is one base away. CDR3 in DNA: TGTGCCAGCAGCGCCCACAGGGGGGCTCCAACTAATGAAAAACTGTTTTTT. Translated, it gives CASSAHRGAPTNEKLFF. The chain employs TRBV5-5 and TRBJ1-4, with TRBD1 matching over 8 bases. Germline CDR1 reads SGHKS; CDR2 reads YYEKEE (reference sequence). The CDR3 covers 17 residues. Trimming cost V 4 bases and J 0 bases; bases outside gene matches: 8.

This clonotype was counted only a few times. This sequence joins TRBV24-1 and TRBJ2-1; 8 nucleotides align to TRBD2. Per germline, CDR1 KGHDR and CDR2 SFDVKD. This CDR3 comprises 16 residues. V shed 4 bases and J 6 bases; nucleotides not matched to a gene: 10. The CDR3 region is CATSELSGSIPNEQFF. The CDR3 DNA sequence: TGTGCCACCAGTGAATTGAGCGGGAGTATCCCCAATGAGCAGTTCTTC.

This clonotype appeared many times. The chain employs TRBV29-1 and TRBJ1-1; tentative D call: TRBD1 (5 bases). This CDR3 has 14 residues. CDR1 and CDR2 from the germline V gene are SQVTM and ANQGSEA. Trimming left V 5 bases short and J 4 bases short, with 17 bases between. The CDR3 reads CSVTFMGPGTEAFF. The CDR3 nucleotides are TGCAGCGTTACTTTCATGGGGCCGGGCACTGAAGCTTTCTTT.

This clonotype was picked up a small number of times. This chain uses TRBV7-2 with TRBJ2-3; D remains unclear. This CDR3 comprises 15 residues. The germline V gene encodes CDR1 SGHTA and CDR2 FQGNSA. The V and J ends lost 2 bases and 0 bases respectively, with 9 bases between them. CDR3 nucleotides: TGTGCCAGCAGCTTACGGCAGCTTAGCACAGATACGCAGTATTTT. Amino acids: CASSLRQLSTDTQYF.

This clonotype was picked up a small number of times. The chain employs TRBV11-2 and TRBJ2-7; 7 nucleotides match TRBD1. J was trimmed by 0 bases and V by 4 bases; bases with no gene match: 6. There are 15 residues in the CDR3. Germline-derived CDR1 and CDR2 are SGHAT and FQNNGV. The CDR3 spells CASSSHRGRSYEQYF. The CDR3 DNA reads as TGTGCCAGCAGCTCGCACAGGGGACGCTCCTACGAGCAGTACTTC.

This chain links TRBV3-1 with TRBJ1-4, with D unresolved. Germline loops: CDR1 LGHDT, CDR2 YNNKEL (reference sequence). This CDR3 has 12 residues. Deletions cut 1 base from V and 5 bases from J, with 2 bases between. For the CDR3, the DNA is TGTGCCAGCAGCCAAGCGAATGAAAAACTGTTTTTT. It yields the protein CASSQANEKLFF.